Described below is a single TCR beta chain sequence and its context. Its target is not known. Using immunoSEQ multiplex PCR, the repertoire was profiled, and TCRdb retains in-frame clones only, with some absent. The data show some 45,000 clones, approximately 80% seen once. Germline V gene data show CDR1 as MNHEY and CDR2 as SMNVEV (reference sequence). Unmatched junction bases numbered 4, after V lost 3 bases and J lost 9 bases. This CDR3 spans 15 amino acids. This entry is derived from a study of PD-L1 blockade in urothelial cancer. Regarding time point: pretreatment peripheral blood. Study-wide points: Patients with below-median pretreatment blood clonality survived longer.

The V call is TRBV27, the J call TRBJ2-1, with 14 bases fitting TRBD2. The source material was PBMCs, sampled around atezolizumab (anti-PD-L1) treatment. The TCR comes from a man in his sixties with urothelial cancer. The CDR3 protein is CASSLGLAGDGEQFF. The DNA for the CDR3 is TGTGCCAGCAGTTTGGGACTAGCGGGAGACGGTGAGCAGTTCTTC.